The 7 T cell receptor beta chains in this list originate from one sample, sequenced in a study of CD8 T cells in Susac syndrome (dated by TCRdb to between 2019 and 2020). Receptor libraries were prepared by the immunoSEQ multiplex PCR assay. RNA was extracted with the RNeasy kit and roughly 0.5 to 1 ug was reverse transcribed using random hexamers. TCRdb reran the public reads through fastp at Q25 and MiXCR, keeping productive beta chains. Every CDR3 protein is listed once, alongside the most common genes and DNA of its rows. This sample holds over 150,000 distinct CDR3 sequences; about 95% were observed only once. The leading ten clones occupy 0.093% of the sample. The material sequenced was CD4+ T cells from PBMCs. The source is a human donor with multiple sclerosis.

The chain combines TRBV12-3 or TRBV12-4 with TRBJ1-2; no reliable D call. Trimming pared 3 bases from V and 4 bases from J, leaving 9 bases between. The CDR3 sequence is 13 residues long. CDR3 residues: CASSFARSYGYTF. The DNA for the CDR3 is TGTGCCAGCAGTTTTGCCAGGAGCTATGGCTACACCTTC.

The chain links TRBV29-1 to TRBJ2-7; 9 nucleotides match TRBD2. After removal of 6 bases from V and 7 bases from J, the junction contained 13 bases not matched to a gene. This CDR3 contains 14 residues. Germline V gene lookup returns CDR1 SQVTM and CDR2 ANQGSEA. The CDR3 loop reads CSVRGVAGVGEQYF. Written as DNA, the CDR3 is TGCAGCGTCCGAGGGGTAGCGGGAGTGGGTGAGCAGTACTTC.

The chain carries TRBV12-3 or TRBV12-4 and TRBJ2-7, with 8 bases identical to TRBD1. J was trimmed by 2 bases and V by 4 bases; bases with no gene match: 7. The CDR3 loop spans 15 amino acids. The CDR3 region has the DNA TGTGCCAGCAGTTCGTCTGGGACAGGCCCCTACGAGCAGTACTTC. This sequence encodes CASSSSGTGPYEQYF.

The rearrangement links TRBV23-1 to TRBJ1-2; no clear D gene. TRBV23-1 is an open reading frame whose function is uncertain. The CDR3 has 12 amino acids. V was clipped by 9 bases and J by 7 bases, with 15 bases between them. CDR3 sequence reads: CARAGVAGGYTF. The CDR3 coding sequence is TGCGCCAGAGCAGGAGTGGCTGGTGGCTACACCTTC.

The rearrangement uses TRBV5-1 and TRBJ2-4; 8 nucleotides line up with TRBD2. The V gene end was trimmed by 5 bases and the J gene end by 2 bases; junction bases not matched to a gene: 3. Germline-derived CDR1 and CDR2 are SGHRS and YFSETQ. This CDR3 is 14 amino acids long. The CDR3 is CASSPGGPKNIQYF. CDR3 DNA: TGCGCCAGCAGTCCGGGGGGGCCCAAAAACATTCAGTACTTC.

The CDR3 here is CSVVRTGATEAFF. CDR3 nucleotide sequence: TGCAGCGTTGTTAGGACAGGGGCCACTGAAGCTTTCTTT. The rearrangement joins TRBV29-1 to TRBJ1-1; 9 nucleotides align to TRBD1. CDR3 size: 13 residues. In germline, CDR1 is SQVTM, CDR2 ANQGSEA. The J segment lost 4 bases and the V segment lost 4 bases, leaving 4 bases of the junction unmatched.

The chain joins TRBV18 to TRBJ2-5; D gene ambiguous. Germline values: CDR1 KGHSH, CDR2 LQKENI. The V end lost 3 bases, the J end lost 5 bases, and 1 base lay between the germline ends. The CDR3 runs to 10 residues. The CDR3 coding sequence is TGTGCCAGCTCACCTGAGACCCAGTACTTC. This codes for CASSPETQYF. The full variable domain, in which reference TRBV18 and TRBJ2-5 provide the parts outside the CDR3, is NAGVMQNPRHLVRRRGQEARLRCSPMKGHSHVYWYRQLPEEGLKFMVYLQKENIIDESGMPKERFSAEFPKEGPSILRIQQVVRGDSAAYFCASSPETQYFGPGTRLLVL.